What follows describes a single T cell receptor (beta chain). Antigen: not known. The sample belongs to a study of a mutant IDH1 vaccine in newly diagnosed glioma. Study summary: Once 4-6 weeks had passed after radiotherapy alone, vaccination started, or it started with temozolomide cycles. Previous care, which was radiotherapy, temozolomide, or both, most often involved both. Study results and caveats: Seemingly, pseudoprogression had no relation to changes in the top peripheral T cell clonotypes.

Only in-frame clones appear in the TCRdb table, and some are missing; sequencing was by immunoSEQ multiplex PCR. Among roughly 45,000 clones listed, around 84% were seen once. Sample time point: week 23, last vaccination. Every single dose of the vaccine, 300 ug of mutant IDH1 20-mer peptide, came with topical imiquimod. Each astrocytoma in the donors was new, WHO grade 3 or 4, IDH1-mutant and ATRX-lost. Germline V gives CDR1 MRHNA, CDR2 SNTAGT. Losses at the gene ends were 5 bases for V and 10 bases for J; bases not matched to a gene: 6. The CDR3 has 13 amino acids. The chain recombines TRBV6-4 with TRBJ2-1; 9 bases are a match to TRBD2. The source was PBMCs, collected from a glioma patient whose treatment included an IDH1 peptide vaccine. The clonotype comes from a woman aged 18 to 35 with glioma. Some clones in this sample may be carry-over from other donors' samples. CDR3 amino acids: CASSQTSGEEQFF. The CDR3 DNA follows: TGTGCCAGCAGTCAGACTAGCGGAGAAGAGCAGTTCTTC.